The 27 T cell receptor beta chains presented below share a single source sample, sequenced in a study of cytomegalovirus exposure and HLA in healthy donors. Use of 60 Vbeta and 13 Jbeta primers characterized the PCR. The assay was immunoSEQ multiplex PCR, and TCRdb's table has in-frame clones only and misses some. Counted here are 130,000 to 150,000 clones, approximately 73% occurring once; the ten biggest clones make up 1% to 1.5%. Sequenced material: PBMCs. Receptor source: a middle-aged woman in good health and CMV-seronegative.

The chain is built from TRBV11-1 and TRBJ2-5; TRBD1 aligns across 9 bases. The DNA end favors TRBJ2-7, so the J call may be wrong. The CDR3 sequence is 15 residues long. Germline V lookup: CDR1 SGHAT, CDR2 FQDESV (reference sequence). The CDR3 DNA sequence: TGTGCCAGCAGTAACCTCTGGGACAGGGACTACGAGCAGTACTTC. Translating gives CASSNLWDRDYEQYF.

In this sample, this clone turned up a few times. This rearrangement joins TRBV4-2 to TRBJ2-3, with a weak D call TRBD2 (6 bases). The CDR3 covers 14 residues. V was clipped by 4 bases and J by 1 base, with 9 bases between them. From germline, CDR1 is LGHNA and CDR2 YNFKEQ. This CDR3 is CASSPTGGTDTQYF. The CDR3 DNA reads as TGTGCCAGCAGCCCCACGGGGGGCACAGATACGCAGTATTTT.

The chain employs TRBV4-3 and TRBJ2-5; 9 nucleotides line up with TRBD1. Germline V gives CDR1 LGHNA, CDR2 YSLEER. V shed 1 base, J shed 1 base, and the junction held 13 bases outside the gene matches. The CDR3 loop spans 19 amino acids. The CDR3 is CASSQAPPLGQGLQETQYF. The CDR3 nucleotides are TGCGCCAGCAGCCAAGCCCCCCCCCTGGGACAGGGCCTCCAAGAGACCCAGTACTTC.

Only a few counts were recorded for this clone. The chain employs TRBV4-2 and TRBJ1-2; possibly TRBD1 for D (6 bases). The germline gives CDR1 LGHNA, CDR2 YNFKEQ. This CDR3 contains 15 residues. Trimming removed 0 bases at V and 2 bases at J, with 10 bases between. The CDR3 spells CASSQDQTGNYGYTF. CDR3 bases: TGTGCCAGCAGCCAAGATCAAACAGGGAACTATGGCTACACCTTC.

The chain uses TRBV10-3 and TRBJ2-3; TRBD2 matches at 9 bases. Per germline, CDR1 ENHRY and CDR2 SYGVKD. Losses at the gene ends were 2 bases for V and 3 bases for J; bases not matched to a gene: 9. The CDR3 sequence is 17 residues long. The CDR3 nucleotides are TGTGCCATCAGTGAGCGCGATAGCGGGGGAGGTACAGATACGCAGTATTTT. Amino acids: CAISERDSGGGTDTQYF.

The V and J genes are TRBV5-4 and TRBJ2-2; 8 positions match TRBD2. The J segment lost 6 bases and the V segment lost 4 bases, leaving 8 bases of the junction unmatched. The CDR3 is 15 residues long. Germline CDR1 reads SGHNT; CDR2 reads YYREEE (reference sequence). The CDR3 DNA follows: TGTGCCAGCAGCGCGGGACTAGTCGGCGCCGGGGAGCTGTTTTTT. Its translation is CASSAGLVGAGELFF.

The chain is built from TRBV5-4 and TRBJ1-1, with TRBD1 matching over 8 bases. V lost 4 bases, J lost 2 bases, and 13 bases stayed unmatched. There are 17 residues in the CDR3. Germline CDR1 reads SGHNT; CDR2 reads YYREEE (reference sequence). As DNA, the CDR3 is TGTGCCAGCAGCCCGAGACAGGGGTTGGATACTAACACTGAAGCTTTCTTT. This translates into CASSPRQGLDTNTEAFF.

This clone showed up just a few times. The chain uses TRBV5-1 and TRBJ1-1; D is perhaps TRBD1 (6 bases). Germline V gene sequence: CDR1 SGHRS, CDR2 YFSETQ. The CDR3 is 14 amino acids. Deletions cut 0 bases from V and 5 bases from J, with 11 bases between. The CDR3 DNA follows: TGCGCCAGCAGCTTGGAGGGGGTGGTGACTGAAGCTTTCTTT. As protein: CASSLEGVVTEAFF.

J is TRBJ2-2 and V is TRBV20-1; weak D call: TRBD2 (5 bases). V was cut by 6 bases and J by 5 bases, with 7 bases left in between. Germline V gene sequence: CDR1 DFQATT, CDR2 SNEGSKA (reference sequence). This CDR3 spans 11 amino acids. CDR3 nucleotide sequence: TGCAGTGCCGAGCGGACCGGGGAGCTGTTTTTT. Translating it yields CSAERTGELFF.

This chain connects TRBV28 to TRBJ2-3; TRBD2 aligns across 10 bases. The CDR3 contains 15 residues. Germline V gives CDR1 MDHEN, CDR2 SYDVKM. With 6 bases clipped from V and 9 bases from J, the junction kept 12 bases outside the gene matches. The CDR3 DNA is TGTGCCAGCAGCCCTCTTAGCGGGGGGCCTCCGACGCAGTATTTT. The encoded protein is CASSPLSGGPPTQYF.

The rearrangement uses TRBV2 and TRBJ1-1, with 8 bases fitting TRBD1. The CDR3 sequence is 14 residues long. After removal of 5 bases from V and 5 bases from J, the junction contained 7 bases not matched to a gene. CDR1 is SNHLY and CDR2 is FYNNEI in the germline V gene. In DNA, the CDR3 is TGTGCCAGCAGTAAGAGGGACAGGTATACTGAAGCTTTCTTT. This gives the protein CASSKRDRYTEAFF. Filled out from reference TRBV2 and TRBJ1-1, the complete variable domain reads EPEVTQTPSHQVTQMGQEVILRCVPISNHLYFYWYRQILGQKVEFLVSFYNNEISEKSEIFDDQFSVERPDGSNFTLKIRSTKLEDSAMYFCASSKRDRYTEAFFGQGTRLTVV.

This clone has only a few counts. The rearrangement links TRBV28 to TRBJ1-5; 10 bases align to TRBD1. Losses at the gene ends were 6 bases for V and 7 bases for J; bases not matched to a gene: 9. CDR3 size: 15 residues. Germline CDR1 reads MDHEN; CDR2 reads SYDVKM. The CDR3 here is CASRTDRGSSQPQHF. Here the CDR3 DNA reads TGTGCCAGCAGAACGGACAGGGGGTCAAGCCAGCCCCAGCATTTT.

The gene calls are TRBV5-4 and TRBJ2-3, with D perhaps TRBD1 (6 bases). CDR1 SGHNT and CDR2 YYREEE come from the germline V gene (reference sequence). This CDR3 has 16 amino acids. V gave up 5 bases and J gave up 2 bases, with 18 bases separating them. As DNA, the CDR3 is TGTGCCAGCAGACCCGGACAGTTGACTACCACAGATACGCAGTATTTT. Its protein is CASRPGQLTTTDTQYF. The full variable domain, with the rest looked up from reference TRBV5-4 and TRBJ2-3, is ETGVTQSPTHLIKTRGQQVTLRCSSQSGHNTVSWYQQALGQGPQFIFQYYREEENGRGNFPPRFSGLQFPNYSSELNVNALELDDSALYLCASRPGQLTTTDTQYFGPGTRLTVL.

CDR3 in DNA: TGTGCCAGCAGGGGACAGGGGGGTGGCTACACCTTC. Its protein product is CASRGQGGGYTF. V and J are TRBV25-1 and TRBJ1-2, with 11 bases fitting TRBD1. J was trimmed by 7 bases and V by 6 bases; bases with no gene match: 1. The CDR3 runs to 12 residues. Germline CDR1 MGHDK, CDR2 SYGVNS.

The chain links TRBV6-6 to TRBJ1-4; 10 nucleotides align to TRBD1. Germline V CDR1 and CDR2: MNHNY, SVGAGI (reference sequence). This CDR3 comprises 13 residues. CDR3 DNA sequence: TGTGCTGTGAGGGACAGGGGAAATGAAAAACTGTTTTTT. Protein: CAVRDRGNEKLFF.

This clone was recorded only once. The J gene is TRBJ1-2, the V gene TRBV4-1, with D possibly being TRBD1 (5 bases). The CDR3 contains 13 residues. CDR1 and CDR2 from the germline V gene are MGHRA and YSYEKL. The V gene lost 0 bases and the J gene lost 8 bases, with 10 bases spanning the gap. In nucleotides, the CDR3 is TGCGCCAGCAGCCAAGAAGACAGCTGGGGCTACACCTTC. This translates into CASSQEDSWGYTF.

CDR3 loop: CASSPPRTSQYEQYV. The CDR3 nucleotides are TGCGCCAGCAGCCCCCCCCGGACATCCCAATACGAGCAGTACGTC. This chain uses TRBV10-1 with TRBJ2-7, with D perhaps TRBD1 (5 bases). In germline, CDR1 is WNHNN, CDR2 SYGVQD (reference sequence). V was pared by 6 bases and J by 4 bases, with 19 bases between. CDR3 size: 15 residues.

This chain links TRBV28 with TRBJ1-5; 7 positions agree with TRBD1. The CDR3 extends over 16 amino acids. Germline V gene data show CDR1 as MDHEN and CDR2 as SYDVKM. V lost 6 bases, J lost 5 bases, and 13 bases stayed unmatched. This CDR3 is CASSSRDQGGDQPQHF. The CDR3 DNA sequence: TGTGCCAGCAGCTCAAGGGACCAAGGGGGCGATCAGCCCCAGCATTTT.

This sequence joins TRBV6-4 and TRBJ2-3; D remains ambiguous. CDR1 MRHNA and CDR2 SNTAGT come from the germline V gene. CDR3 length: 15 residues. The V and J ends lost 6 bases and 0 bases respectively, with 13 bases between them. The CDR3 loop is CASRTEYTSTDTQYF. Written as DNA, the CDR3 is TGTGCCAGCAGAACAGAGTATACTAGCACAGATACGCAGTATTTT.

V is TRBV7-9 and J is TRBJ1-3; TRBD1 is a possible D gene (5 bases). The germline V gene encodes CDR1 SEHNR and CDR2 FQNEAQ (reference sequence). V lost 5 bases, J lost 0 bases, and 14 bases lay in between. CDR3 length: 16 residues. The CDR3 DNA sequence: TGTGCCAGCAGCCTAGACAGCCGTACCTCTGGAAACACCATATATTTT. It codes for CASSLDSRTSGNTIYF.

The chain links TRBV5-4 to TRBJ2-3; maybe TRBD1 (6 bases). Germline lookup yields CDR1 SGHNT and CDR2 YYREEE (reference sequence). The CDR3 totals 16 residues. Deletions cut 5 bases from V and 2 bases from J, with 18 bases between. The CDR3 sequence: CASRPGQGRSTDTQYF. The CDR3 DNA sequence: TGTGCCAGCAGACCCGGTCAGGGGCGTTCCACAGATACGCAGTATTTT.

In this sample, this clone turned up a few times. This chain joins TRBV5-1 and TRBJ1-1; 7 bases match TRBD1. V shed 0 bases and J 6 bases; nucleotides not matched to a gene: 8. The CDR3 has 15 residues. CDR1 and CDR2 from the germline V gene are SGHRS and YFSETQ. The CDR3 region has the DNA TGCGCCAGCAGCTTGGAGGGACAGAGAGCCCCTGAAGCTTTCTTT. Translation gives CASSLEGQRAPEAFF. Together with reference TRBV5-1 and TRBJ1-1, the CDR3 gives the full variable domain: KAGVTQTPRYLIKTRGQQVTLSCSPISGHRSVSWYQQTPGQGLQFLFEYFSETQRNKGNFPGRFSGRQFSNSRSEMNVSTLELGDSALYLCASSLEGQRAPEAFFGQGTRLTVV.

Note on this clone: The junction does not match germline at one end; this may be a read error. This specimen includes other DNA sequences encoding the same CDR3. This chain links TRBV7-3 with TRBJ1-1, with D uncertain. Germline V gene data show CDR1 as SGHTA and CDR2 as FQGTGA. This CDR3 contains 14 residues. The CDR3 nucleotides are TGTGCCAGCAGCTTTGGACTGATGAACACTGAGGCTTTCTTT. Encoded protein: CASSFGLMNTEAFF.

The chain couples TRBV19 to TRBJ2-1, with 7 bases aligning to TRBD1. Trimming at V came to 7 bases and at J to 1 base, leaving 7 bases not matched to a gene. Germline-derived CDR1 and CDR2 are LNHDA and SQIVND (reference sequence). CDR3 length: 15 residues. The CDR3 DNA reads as TGTGCCAGTATGGAAGGGGGCGAATCCTACAATGAGCAGTTCTTC. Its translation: CASMEGGESYNEQFF.

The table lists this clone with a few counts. CDR3 nucleotide sequence: TGTGCCAGCAGTGAAGAGGGGACAGCCCTCGAACAGTACGTC. Translation: CASSEEGTALEQYV. The chain employs TRBV2 and TRBJ2-7; 7 bases are shared with TRBD1. The CDR3 has 14 residues. Losses at the gene ends were 1 base for V and 10 bases for J; bases not matched to a gene: 10. Germline V lookup: CDR1 SNHLY, CDR2 FYNNEI.

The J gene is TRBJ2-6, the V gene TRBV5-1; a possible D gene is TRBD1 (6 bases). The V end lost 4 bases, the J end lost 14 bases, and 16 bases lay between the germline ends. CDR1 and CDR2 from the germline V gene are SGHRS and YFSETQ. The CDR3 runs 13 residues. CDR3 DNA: TGCGCCAGCAGCCTGGAGACAGGACGGATCCTGACTTTC. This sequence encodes CASSLETGRILTF.

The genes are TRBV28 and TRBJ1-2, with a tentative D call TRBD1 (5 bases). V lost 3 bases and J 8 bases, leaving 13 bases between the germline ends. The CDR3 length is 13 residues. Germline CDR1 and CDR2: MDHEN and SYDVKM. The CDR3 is CASSLGQVKGYTF. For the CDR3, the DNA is TGTGCCAGCAGTTTGGGGCAGGTTAAAGGCTACACCTTC.